This TCR beta chain stems from a study of blood T cell repertoires in COVID-19. TCRdb's table, derived via immunoSEQ multiplex PCR, lists solely in-frame clones and lacks some. Of approximately 310,000 clones detected, 85% appear once; the ten largest clones hold around 1.9%. The source material was PBMCs or T cells enriched from blood (not recorded which). This receptor was identified in a woman aged 25 to 45 who had been exposed to COVID-19.

In DNA, the CDR3 is TGTGCCAGCAGCTGGGGACAGGAAAACTATGGCTACACCTTC. Residues: CASSWGQENYGYTF. The rearrangement links TRBV5-6 to TRBJ1-2, with TRBD1 matching 8 bases. The CDR3 loop spans 14 amino acids. The germline V gene has CDR1 SGHDT and CDR2 YYEEEE. V was pared by 3 bases and J by 2 bases, with 3 bases of the junction left unmatched.